This TCR beta chain was captured in a study of cytomegalovirus exposure and HLA in healthy donors. Study-level results: Researchers catalogued some 160 TCR beta chains as cytomegalovirus-associated. Presence/absence results assume similar sequencing depth per donor, which may not hold. Within an earlier analysis, most TCR beta V segments proved productive either about 90% or about 30% of the time.

Concerning this clone: Its antigen is not known.

With 60 Vbeta and 13 Jbeta primers, the PCR was carried out. Original analysis: Approximately 87 million unique TCR beta chains, roughly 11 million shared, were counted in a later analysis. Some clones are missing from TCRdb's copy, which holds only in-frame ones; the method was immunoSEQ multiplex PCR. D and trimming were read from the DNA, whereas the V and J calls and clone size are those reported in that table. The data contain 150,000 to 200,000 clones, around 90% of them singletons. The V gene's germline CDR1 is ENHRY and CDR2 SYGVKD. V shed 8 bases and J shed 6 bases, with 11 bases lying between them. This CDR3 contains 13 residues.

Material: PBMCs. This TCR derives from a woman under 30 in good health and CMV-seronegative. The chain carries TRBV10-3 and TRBJ1-6, with a weak D call TRBD1 (5 bases). CDR3 sequence: CAIRPGLNSPLHF. The CDR3 bases are TGTGCCATCCGCCCAGGGCTTAATTCACCCCTCCACTTT.